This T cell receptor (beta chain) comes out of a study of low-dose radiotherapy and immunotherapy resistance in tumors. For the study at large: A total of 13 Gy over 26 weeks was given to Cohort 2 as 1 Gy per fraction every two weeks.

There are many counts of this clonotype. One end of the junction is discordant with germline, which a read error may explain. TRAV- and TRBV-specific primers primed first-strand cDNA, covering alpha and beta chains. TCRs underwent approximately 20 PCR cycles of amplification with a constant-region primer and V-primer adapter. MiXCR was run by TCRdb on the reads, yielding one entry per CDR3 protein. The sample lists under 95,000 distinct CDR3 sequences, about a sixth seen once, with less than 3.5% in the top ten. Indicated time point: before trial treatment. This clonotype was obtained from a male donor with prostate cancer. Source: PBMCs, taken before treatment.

CDR3 in DNA: TGTGCCAGCAGTGAAAGGAGCTACAGGGGATCGGAGCTTTCCTTT. Its translation is CASSERSYRGSELSF. The V and J genes are TRBV6-1 and TRBJ1-5; 7 bases align to TRBD1. Per germline, CDR1 MNHNS and CDR2 SASEGT. The CDR3 is 15 amino acids.